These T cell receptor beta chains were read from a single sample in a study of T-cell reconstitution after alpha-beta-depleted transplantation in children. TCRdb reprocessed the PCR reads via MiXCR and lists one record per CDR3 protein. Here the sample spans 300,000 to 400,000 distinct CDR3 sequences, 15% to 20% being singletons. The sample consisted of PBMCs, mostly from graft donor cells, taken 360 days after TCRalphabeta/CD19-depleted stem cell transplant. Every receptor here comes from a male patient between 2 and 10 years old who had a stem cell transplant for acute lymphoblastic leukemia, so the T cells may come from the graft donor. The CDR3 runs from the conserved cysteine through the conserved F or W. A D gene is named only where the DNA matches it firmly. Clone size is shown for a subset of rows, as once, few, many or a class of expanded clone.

CDR3: CSARDQNIPEQYF
DNA: TGCAGTGCTAGAGATCAAAACATCCCCGAGCAGTACTTC
V: TRBV20-1
size: .
J: TRBJ2-7
D: .

CDR3: CASSQERGVYEQYF
DNA: TGTGCCAGCAGCCAAGAAAGAGGGGTCTACGAGCAGTACTTC
V: TRBV4-2
size: few
J: TRBJ2-7
D: .

CDR3: CASSLALSSSGSYEQYF
DNA: TGCGCCAGCAGCTTGGCCTTATCGTCCAGCGGCTCCTACGAGCAGTACTTC
V: TRBV5-1
size: .
J: TRBJ2-7
D: .

CDR3: CASSQEAGNTEAFF
DNA: TGTGCCAGCAGCCAAGAGGCAGGGAACACTGAAGCTTTCTTT
V: TRBV3-1
size: many
J: TRBJ1-1
D: .

CDR3: CASGHNQETQYF
DNA: TGTGCTAGTGGTCACAACCAGGAGACCCAGTACTTC
V: TRBV12-5
size: few
J: TRBJ2-5
D: .

CDR3: CSVLRGIEQFF
DNA: TGCAGCGTCCTCAGGGGGATTGAGCAGTTCTTC
V: TRBV29-1
size: .
J: TRBJ2-1
D: TRBD1

CDR3: CASSLSNGGRGGYEQYF
DNA: TGTGCCAGCAGCTTATCGAACGGCGGGAGGGGAGGCTACGAGCAGTACTTC
V: TRBV7-9
size: .
J: TRBJ2-7
D: TRBD2

CDR3: CASSLGVGQWETQYF
DNA: TGCGCCAGCAGCTTGGGTGTGGGACAGTGGGAGACCCAGTACTTC
V: TRBV5-1
size: .
J: TRBJ2-5
D: TRBD1

CDR3: CASSPGVQETQYF
DNA: TGTGCCAGCTCACCCGGCGTTCAAGAGACCCAGTACTTC
V: TRBV18
size: many
J: TRBJ2-5
D: .

CDR3: CAISVQGDTEAFF
DNA: TGTGCCATCAGCGTACAGGGAGACACTGAAGCTTTCTTT
V: TRBV10-3
size: few
J: TRBJ1-1
D: .

CDR3: CASSRTSGSFGETQYF
DNA: TGTGCCAGCAGTCGGACTAGCGGGAGCTTTGGGGAGACCCAGTACTTC
V: TRBV3-1
size: .
J: TRBJ2-5
D: TRBD2

CDR3: CASSATSGSRGTQYF
DNA: TGTGCCAGCAGCGCGACTAGCGGGAGCCGTGGAACGCAGTATTTT
V: TRBV9
size: few
J: TRBJ2-3
D: TRBD2

CDR3: CASSIFRGTYEQYF
DNA: TGTGCCAGCAGCATATTCAGGGGGACCTACGAGCAGTACTTC
V: TRBV28
size: few
J: TRBJ2-7
D: TRBD1

CDR3: CASSPVWARANTEAFF
DNA: TGTGCCAGCAGTCCCGTGTGGGCAAGGGCGAACACTGAAGCTTTCTTT
V: TRBV27
size: .
J: TRBJ1-1
D: .

CDR3: CASSRTLRKDEQFF
DNA: TGTGCCAGCAGCCGGACGCTTCGGAAGGATGAGCAGTTCTTC
V: TRBV28
size: many
J: TRBJ2-1
D: .

CDR3: CASRLPLAGGPGEQFF
DNA: TGTGCCAGCAGGCTTCCTCTAGCGGGAGGGCCTGGGGAGCAGTTCTTC
V: TRBV7-2
size: few
J: TRBJ2-1
D: TRBD2

CDR3: CSARGRPPSGTNNEQFF
DNA: TGCAGTGCTAGAGGCCGCCCCCCTAGCGGGACAAACAATGAGCAGTTCTTC
V: TRBV20-1
size: .
J: TRBJ2-1
D: TRBD2

CDR3: CASSPSRTSGPTDTQYF
DNA: TGTGCCAGCAGCCCATCCCGGACTAGCGGACCCACAGATACGCAGTATTTT
V: TRBV5-5
size: once
J: TRBJ2-3
D: TRBD2

CDR3: CASSQPDRGATGELFF
DNA: TGCGCCAGCAGCCAACCTGACAGGGGTGCCACCGGGGAGCTGTTTTTT
V: TRBV4-1
size: few
J: TRBJ2-2
D: TRBD1

CDR3: CASSLWGQVLVGGTDTQYF
DNA: TGTGCCAGCAGCTTATGGGGTCAGGTCCTCGTGGGGGGCACAGATACGCAGTATTTT
V: TRBV7-8
size: .
J: TRBJ2-3
D: .

CDR3: CASSLWQGHEQFF
DNA: TGTGCCAGCAGTTTATGGCAGGGCCATGAGCAGTTCTTC
V: TRBV27
size: .
J: TRBJ2-1
D: .

CDR3: CSATREGLSYEQYF
DNA: TGCAGTGCCACCCGTGAAGGGCTCTCCTACGAGCAGTACTTC
V: TRBV20-1
size: few
J: TRBJ2-7
D: .

CDR3: CASSPGWIANTDTQYF
DNA: TGTGCCAGTAGCCCAGGGTGGATAGCGAACACAGATACGCAGTATTTT
V: TRBV19
size: .
J: TRBJ2-3
D: .

CDR3: CSVVRESQANIQYF
DNA: TGCAGTGTCGTCCGGGAATCTCAGGCAAACATTCAGTACTTC
V: TRBV20-1
size: few
J: TRBJ2-4
D: .

CDR3: CASSLRDRAGTEAFF
DNA: TGTGCCAGCAGTCTGCGGGACAGGGCGGGGACTGAAGCTTTCTTT
V: TRBV12-3/TRBV12-4
size: few
J: TRBJ1-1
D: TRBD1

CDR3: CAWSGAYTEAFF
DNA: TGTGCCTGGAGCGGGGCGTACACTGAAGCTTTCTTT
V: TRBV30
size: few
J: TRBJ1-1
D: .

CDR3: CASRETSFPPYNEQFF
DNA: TGTGCCAGCAGAGAGACTAGTTTCCCCCCCTACAATGAGCAGTTCTTC
V: TRBV7-2
size: many
J: TRBJ2-1
D: .

CDR3: CSVRANGHEQFF
DNA: TGCAGCGTCCGGGCTAATGGGCATGAGCAGTTCTTC
V: TRBV29-1
size: many
J: TRBJ2-1
D: .

CDR3: CAISEMTAAYNEQFF
DNA: TGTGCCATCAGCGAAATGACCGCTGCCTACAATGAGCAGTTCTTC
V: TRBV10-3
size: .
J: TRBJ2-1
D: .

CDR3: CASSSSGTGYQPQHF
DNA: TGCGCCAGCAGCTCTTCCGGGACAGGTTATCAGCCCCAGCATTTT
V: TRBV4-1
size: .
J: TRBJ1-5
D: TRBD1

CDR3: CASIGGSTDTQYF
DNA: TGTGCCAGCATCGGGGGGAGCACAGATACGCAGTATTTT
V: TRBV28
size: few
J: TRBJ2-3
D: TRBD2

CDR3: CSASEASAPIDEQFF
DNA: TGCAGTGCTAGCGAGGCTAGCGCCCCGATCGATGAGCAGTTCTTC
V: TRBV20-1
size: .
J: TRBJ2-1
D: .

CDR3: CASRTRGGNTEAFF
DNA: TGTGCCAGCAGAACCAGGGGAGGGAACACTGAAGCTTTCTTT
V: TRBV12-3/TRBV12-4
size: .
J: TRBJ1-1
D: .

CDR3: CASPKRASGTYEQYF
DNA: TGTGCCAGCCCTAAAAGGGCTAGCGGAACCTACGAGCAGTACTTC
V: TRBV6-1
size: few
J: TRBJ2-7
D: TRBD2

CDR3: CASCAGKKVGSRSGNTIYF
DNA: TGTGCCAGCTGCGCCGGGAAGAAAGTTGGAAGTAGATCTGGAAACACCATATATTTT
V: TRBV12-3/TRBV12-4
size: .
J: TRBJ1-3
D: .

CDR3: CASSLQVDSRNEQFF
DNA: TGTGCCAGCAGCCTCCAGGTGGACTCAAGGAATGAGCAGTTCTTC
V: TRBV7-2
size: many
J: TRBJ2-1
D: .

CDR3: CASSLDEESNEQFF
DNA: TGTGCCAGCAGCTTAGACGAGGAATCGAATGAGCAGTTCTTC
V: TRBV7-9
size: many
J: TRBJ2-1
D: .

CDR3: CASSLIPRPGETQYF
DNA: TGTGCCAGCAGCTTAATCCCCCGACCAGGGGAGACCCAGTACTTC
V: TRBV7-9
size: few
J: TRBJ2-5
D: .

CDR3: CASSLVSWVPLSGANVLTF
DNA: TGCGCCAGCAGCTTGGTTTCATGGGTCCCTCTCTCTGGGGCCAACGTCCTGACTTTC
V: TRBV5-1
size: .
J: TRBJ2-6
D: .

CDR3: CASSFPGHVLDTQYF
DNA: TGTGCCAGCAGTTTCCCGGGACACGTTTTGGATACGCAGTATTTT
V: TRBV28
size: few
J: TRBJ2-3
D: .

CDR3: CASSRGQLVYEQYF
DNA: TGTGCCAGCAGTCGGGGACAGTTGGTCTACGAGCAGTACTTC
V: TRBV28
size: few
J: TRBJ2-7
D: TRBD1

CDR3: CASSFRAGGIPSYEQYF
DNA: TGCGCCAGCAGCTTTAGGGCAGGGGGTATCCCCTCCTACGAGCAGTACTTC
V: TRBV5-1
size: .
J: TRBJ2-7
D: TRBD1

CDR3: CSARDWGTGSDEQFF
DNA: TGCAGTGCTAGAGATTGGGGGACAGGGTCTGATGAGCAGTTCTTC
V: TRBV20-1
size: few
J: TRBJ2-1
D: TRBD1

CDR3: CASSARERRGGYGYTF
DNA: TGTGCCAGCAGCGCACGAGAACGGCGAGGGGGCTATGGCTACACCTTC
V: TRBV4-2
size: .
J: TRBJ1-2
D: .

CDR3: CASRDDRGWGYTF
DNA: TGTGCCAGCAGGGACGACAGGGGCTGGGGCTACACCTTC
V: TRBV12-3/TRBV12-4
size: few
J: TRBJ1-2
D: TRBD1

CDR3: CASSRPGGNQPQHF
DNA: TGTGCCAGCAGCCGCCCCGGGGGCAATCAGCCCCAGCATTTT
V: TRBV28
size: .
J: TRBJ1-5
D: .

CDR3: CASSYSIGRHLYEQYF
DNA: TGTGCCAGCAGTTACTCGATTGGGCGACACCTCTACGAGCAGTACTTC
V: TRBV6-5
size: many
J: TRBJ2-7
D: .

CDR3: CASRREFISGANVLTF
DNA: TGTGCCAGCAGGCGGGAGTTCATCTCAGGGGCCAACGTCCTGACTTTC
V: TRBV27
size: .
J: TRBJ2-6
D: TRBD2

CDR3: CATSRDGINQYF
DNA: TGTGCCACCAGCAGGGACGGGATTAACCAGTATTTT
V: TRBV15
size: .
J: TRBJ2-3
D: .

CDR3: CASSIGDRLTDTQYF
DNA: TGTGCCAGTAGTATAGGGGACCGCCTCACAGATACGCAGTATTTT
V: TRBV19
size: .
J: TRBJ2-3
D: .

CDR3: CASSQALIAINEQFF
DNA: TGTGCCAGCAGCCAAGCACTAATAGCGATAAATGAGCAGTTCTTC
V: TRBV3-1
size: few
J: TRBJ2-1
D: .

CDR3: CASSPDPDDEQFF
DNA: TGTGCCAGCAGTCCAGATCCCGACGATGAGCAGTTCTTC
V: TRBV12-3/TRBV12-4
size: few
J: TRBJ2-1
D: .

CDR3: CSVGKGSDTGELFF
DNA: TGCAGCGTTGGAAAGGGCTCCGACACCGGGGAGCTGTTTTTT
V: TRBV29-1
size: many
J: TRBJ2-2
D: .

CDR3: CASSYSNWAGQQFF
DNA: TGTGCCAGCAGTTACTCGAATTGGGCGGGGCAGCAGTTCTTC
V: TRBV6-2/TRBV6-3
size: .
J: TRBJ2-1
D: .

CDR3: CASSQDSTGPYEQYF
DNA: TGCGCCAGCAGCCAAGATAGTACTGGGCCCTACGAGCAGTACTTC
V: TRBV4-3
size: many
J: TRBJ2-7
D: .